This T cell receptor beta chain was documented in a study of blood T cell repertoires in COVID-19. Background on the study: T cells, B-cell-depleted T cells, or PBMCs provided the cDNA or gDNA that served as material.

CDR3 length: 16 residues. Germline loops: CDR1 LGHNA, CDR2 YNFKEQ. V lost 0 bases and J lost 0, with 10 bases in between. Original handling: Reference gene primer amplification gave estimated nucleated cell counts. The method was immunoSEQ multiplex PCR; TCRdb's version includes in-frame clones alone and lacks a portion of them. From that table come the V and J calls and clone size; the DNA was used to work out D and trimming. The profile covers 9,500 to 15,000 clones, with around 82% appearing a single time and around 4% taken by the ten largest. The specimen sequenced was peripheral blood. The chain couples TRBV4-2 to TRBJ2-3; D is perhaps TRBD1 (6 bases). The clonotype comes from a woman in her fifties or sixties with acute or convalescent COVID-19. Written as DNA, the CDR3 is TGTGCCAGCAGCCAAGATTCGAGGGGGAGCACAGATACGCAGTATTTT. It codes for CASSQDSRGSTDTQYF.